This T cell receptor beta chain was identified during a study of spatial heterogeneity in lung cancer. The overall study: Alpha-chain sequences were consistently detected in smaller numbers than beta-chain sequences. In raw reads, more than 9.5 appearances on average were recorded for each unique TCR and UMI combination.

Germline CDR1 reads DFQATT; CDR2 reads SNEGSKA (reference sequence). CDR3 size: 15 residues. V gave up 5 bases and J gave up 8 bases; unmatched junction bases: 16. Study-wide results and limits: Circulating ubiquitous expanded tumor TCRs were observed more frequently at resection than at follow-up.

This clonotype was found many times. As yet, its antigen is unknown. In the library, each TCR cDNA molecule bore its own unique molecular identifier. Each CDR3 protein gets one entry after TCRdb re-called the 5' RACE reads with MiXCR. Of roughly 71,000 distinct CDR3 sequences listed, roughly 8.9% are singletons. Stated time point: blood at routine non-recurrence follow-up after resection. This receptor was identified in a female donor with early-stage non-small cell lung cancer. The material sequenced was PBMCs, taken at follow-up. This chain joins TRBV20-1 and TRBJ2-5; 8 bases agree with TRBD2. CDR3 region: CSAPAGRTGLGTQYF. As DNA, the CDR3 is TGCAGTGCTCCAGCGGGAAGGACGGGACTAGGTACCCAGTACTTC.